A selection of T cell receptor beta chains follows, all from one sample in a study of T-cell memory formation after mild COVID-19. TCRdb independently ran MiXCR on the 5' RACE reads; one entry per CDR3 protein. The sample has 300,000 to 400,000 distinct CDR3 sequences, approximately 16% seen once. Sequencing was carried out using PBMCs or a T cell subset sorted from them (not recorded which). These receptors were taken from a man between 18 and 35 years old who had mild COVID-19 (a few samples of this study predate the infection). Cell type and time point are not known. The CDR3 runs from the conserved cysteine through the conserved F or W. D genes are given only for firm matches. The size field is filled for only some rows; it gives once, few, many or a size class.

CDR3aa: CASRHRGNTEAFF
v_gene: TRBV19
d_gene: TRBD1
abundance: few

CDR3aa: CASSVDGTGHSPLHF
v_gene: TRBV9
d_gene: TRBD1
abundance: few

CDR3aa: CASSPPDGQSDTQYF
v_gene: TRBV11-2
d_gene: NA
abundance: NA

CDR3aa: CASSQDVYGYTF
v_gene: TRBV3-1
d_gene: NA
abundance: few

CDR3aa: CASSRDRPSTEAFF
v_gene: TRBV12-3/TRBV12-4
d_gene: NA
abundance: NA

CDR3aa: CASSLEPGNQPQHF
v_gene: TRBV7-8
d_gene: NA
abundance: NA

CDR3aa: CASRKAPGRSTDTQYF
v_gene: TRBV27
d_gene: NA
abundance: NA

CDR3aa: CASSGGGINQPQHF
v_gene: TRBV7-2
d_gene: NA
abundance: NA

CDR3aa: CASSQERLNTEAFF
v_gene: TRBV4-1
d_gene: NA
abundance: NA

CDR3aa: CSASGANYGYTF
v_gene: TRBV20-1
d_gene: NA
abundance: NA

CDR3aa: CASGATGGNTGELFF
v_gene: TRBV12-5
d_gene: TRBD1
abundance: few

CDR3aa: CASARRVGANTEAFF
v_gene: TRBV6-5
d_gene: NA
abundance: few

CDR3aa: CASSIDGLPYNEQFF
v_gene: TRBV9
d_gene: NA
abundance: many

CDR3aa: CASSQLDRVDEQFF
v_gene: TRBV4-2
d_gene: TRBD1
abundance: NA

CDR3aa: CSARDRGPWGYTF
v_gene: TRBV20-1
d_gene: TRBD1
abundance: NA

CDR3aa: CAITQDRERSEAFF
v_gene: TRBV10-3
d_gene: TRBD1
abundance: NA

CDR3aa: CASGGAGQPQHF
v_gene: TRBV7-2
d_gene: NA
abundance: NA

CDR3aa: CSASSGANVLTF
v_gene: TRBV20-1
d_gene: NA
abundance: few

CDR3aa: CASTPAGRGRPYNEQFF
v_gene: TRBV5-1
d_gene: NA
abundance: few

CDR3aa: CASSVGLSGYNEQFF
v_gene: TRBV9
d_gene: NA
abundance: many

CDR3aa: CASSSQTGGGSTDTQYF
v_gene: TRBV7-2
d_gene: TRBD1
abundance: few

CDR3aa: CASSLGAVGTQETQYF
v_gene: TRBV11-2
d_gene: NA
abundance: NA

CDR3aa: CASSRDAGYEQYF
v_gene: TRBV7-3
d_gene: NA
abundance: many

CDR3aa: CASSQRASLNTEAFF
v_gene: TRBV7-6
d_gene: NA
abundance: NA

CDR3aa: CASSLWTRPTNYGYTF
v_gene: TRBV5-1
d_gene: NA
abundance: NA

CDR3aa: CASSLGQASYNEQFF
v_gene: TRBV7-8
d_gene: NA
abundance: many

CDR3aa: CASGLAGWSQYF
v_gene: TRBV6-1
d_gene: TRBD2
abundance: few

CDR3aa: CASKLTGYQETQYF
v_gene: TRBV28
d_gene: NA
abundance: NA

CDR3aa: CSATKGSGGSADTDTQYF
v_gene: TRBV20-1
d_gene: TRBD2
abundance: NA

CDR3aa: CASSGDSSYSYEQYF
v_gene: TRBV2
d_gene: TRBD1
abundance: NA

CDR3aa: CASSQDRWEGTDTQYF
v_gene: TRBV4-2
d_gene: NA
abundance: few

CDR3aa: CASSPRTAMNTEAFF
v_gene: TRBV12-3/TRBV12-4
d_gene: NA
abundance: NA

CDR3aa: CASSLATRQYQETQYF
v_gene: TRBV11-2
d_gene: NA
abundance: few

CDR3aa: CASSLPESYTQYF
v_gene: TRBV7-3
d_gene: NA
abundance: NA

CDR3aa: CSAPPRVTDTQYF
v_gene: TRBV20-1
d_gene: NA
abundance: few

CDR3aa: CATTFLNSPLHF
v_gene: TRBV7-9
d_gene: NA
abundance: few

CDR3aa: CATSLGQIGNTIYF
v_gene: TRBV6-2/TRBV6-3
d_gene: NA
abundance: NA

CDR3aa: CSARQGGRLNTEAFF
v_gene: TRBV20-1
d_gene: NA
abundance: few

CDR3aa: CASITGAAGTEAFF
v_gene: TRBV6-1
d_gene: TRBD1
abundance: NA

CDR3aa: CASSRGPGAQAGTGELFF
v_gene: TRBV4-1
d_gene: NA
abundance: few

CDR3aa: CASSAVRGPTDTQYF
v_gene: TRBV7-9
d_gene: NA
abundance: NA

CDR3aa: CASSRLSGQGRYEQYF
v_gene: TRBV4-1
d_gene: TRBD1
abundance: many

CDR3aa: CASSYSYSNQPQHF
v_gene: TRBV6-2/TRBV6-3
d_gene: NA
abundance: once

CDR3aa: CASSLGSGAPDDGELFF
v_gene: TRBV7-9
d_gene: TRBD2
abundance: NA

CDR3aa: CSARTGGQPQHF
v_gene: TRBV20-1
d_gene: TRBD1
abundance: few

CDR3aa: CASSSVGGTKAGNTIYF
v_gene: TRBV27
d_gene: TRBD1
abundance: NA

CDR3aa: CASSLQGLEKLFF
v_gene: TRBV5-4
d_gene: NA
abundance: NA

CDR3aa: CASSIDGPTYNEQFF
v_gene: TRBV5-1
d_gene: NA
abundance: NA

CDR3aa: CSARSPSGGGGELFF
v_gene: TRBV20-1
d_gene: TRBD2
abundance: few

CDR3aa: CASQGNSYEQYF
v_gene: TRBV6-5
d_gene: NA
abundance: NA

CDR3aa: CASSQDVFTGRNGYTF
v_gene: TRBV4-2
d_gene: NA
abundance: NA

CDR3aa: CASSLASGANVLTF
v_gene: TRBV5-1
d_gene: NA
abundance: many

CDR3aa: CASSQEGPYNSPLHF
v_gene: TRBV4-2
d_gene: NA
abundance: once

CDR3aa: CASSYSSHLAKNIQYF
v_gene: TRBV6-5
d_gene: NA
abundance: NA

CDR3aa: CASSQVGGPTGNTIYF
v_gene: TRBV3-1
d_gene: NA
abundance: NA

CDR3aa: CASSFVAGLSGNTIYF
v_gene: TRBV7-2
d_gene: NA
abundance: few

CDR3aa: CASSYVLALPGELFF
v_gene: TRBV6-2/TRBV6-3
d_gene: NA
abundance: few

CDR3aa: CASSSRQVRETQYF
v_gene: TRBV7-6
d_gene: NA
abundance: NA

CDR3aa: CASRRGTSGWDEQFF
v_gene: TRBV3-1
d_gene: TRBD2
abundance: NA

CDR3aa: CASSAGGSRTSDTQYF
v_gene: TRBV7-3
d_gene: NA
abundance: many